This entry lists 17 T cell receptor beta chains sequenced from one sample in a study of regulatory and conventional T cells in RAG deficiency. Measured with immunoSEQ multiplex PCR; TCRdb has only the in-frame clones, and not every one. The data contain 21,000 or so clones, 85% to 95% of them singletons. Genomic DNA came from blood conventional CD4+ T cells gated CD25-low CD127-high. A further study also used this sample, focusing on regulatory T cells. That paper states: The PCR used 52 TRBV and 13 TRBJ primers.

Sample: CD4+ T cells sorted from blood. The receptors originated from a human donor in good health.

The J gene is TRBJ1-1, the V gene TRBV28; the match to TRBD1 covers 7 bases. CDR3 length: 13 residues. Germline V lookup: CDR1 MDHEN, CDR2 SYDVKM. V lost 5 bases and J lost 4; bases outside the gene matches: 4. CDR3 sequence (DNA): TGTGCCAGCAGTCCGGGACAGCTCACTGAAGCTTTCTTT. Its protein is CASSPGQLTEAFF.

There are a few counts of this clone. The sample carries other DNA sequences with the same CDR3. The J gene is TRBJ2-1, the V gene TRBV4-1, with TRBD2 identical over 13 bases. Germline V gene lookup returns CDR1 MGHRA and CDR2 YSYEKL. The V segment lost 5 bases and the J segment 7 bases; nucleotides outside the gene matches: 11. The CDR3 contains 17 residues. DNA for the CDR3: TGCGCCAGCAGCAGACGACTAGCGGGGGGTAAACAGAATGAGCAGTTCTTC. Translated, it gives CASSRRLAGGKQNEQFF.

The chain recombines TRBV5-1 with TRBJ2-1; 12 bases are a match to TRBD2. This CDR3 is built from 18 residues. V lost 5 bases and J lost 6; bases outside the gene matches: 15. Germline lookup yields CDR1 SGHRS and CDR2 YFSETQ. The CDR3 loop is CASSPGPLAGGPSNEQFF. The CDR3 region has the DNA TGCGCCAGCAGTCCCGGGCCCCTAGCGGGAGGGCCCTCCAATGAGCAGTTCTTC.

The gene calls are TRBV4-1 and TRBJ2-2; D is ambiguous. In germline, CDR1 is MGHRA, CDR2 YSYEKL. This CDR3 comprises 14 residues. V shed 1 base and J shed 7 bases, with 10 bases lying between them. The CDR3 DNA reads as TGCGCCAGCAGCCAAGTGGGAATGGGCGGGGAGCTGTTTTTT. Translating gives CASSQVGMGGELFF.

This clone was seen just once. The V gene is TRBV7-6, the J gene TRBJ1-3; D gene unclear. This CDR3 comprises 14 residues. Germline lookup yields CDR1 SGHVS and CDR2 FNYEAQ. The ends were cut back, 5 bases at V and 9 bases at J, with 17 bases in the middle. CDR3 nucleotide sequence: TGTGCCAGCAGCCGAGGGCCACTCGGTAGCACCATATATTTT. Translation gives CASSRGPLGSTIYF.

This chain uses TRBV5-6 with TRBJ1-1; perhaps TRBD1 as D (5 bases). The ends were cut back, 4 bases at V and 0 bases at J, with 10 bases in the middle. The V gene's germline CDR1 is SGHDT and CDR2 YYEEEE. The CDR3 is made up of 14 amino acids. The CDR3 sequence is CASSGGTLNTEAFF. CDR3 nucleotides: TGTGCCAGCAGCGGGGGGACGTTGAACACTGAAGCTTTCTTT.

CDR3 residues: CAWNLQGRNYGYTF. The CDR3 nucleotides are TGTGCCTGGAATTTACAGGGAAGAAACTATGGCTACACCTTC. The V and J genes are TRBV30 and TRBJ1-2, with D possibly TRBD1 on 6 matching bases. There are 14 residues in the CDR3. Trimming shortened V by 4 bases and J by 2 bases, and 14 bases separated the two germline ends. The germline gives CDR1 GTSNPN, CDR2 SVGIG (reference sequence).

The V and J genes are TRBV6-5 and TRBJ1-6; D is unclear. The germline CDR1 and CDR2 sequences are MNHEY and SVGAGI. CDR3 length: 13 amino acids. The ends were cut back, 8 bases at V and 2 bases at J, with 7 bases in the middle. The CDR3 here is CASGSPYNSPLHF. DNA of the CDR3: TGTGCCAGCGGAAGTCCCTATAATTCACCCCTCCACTTT.

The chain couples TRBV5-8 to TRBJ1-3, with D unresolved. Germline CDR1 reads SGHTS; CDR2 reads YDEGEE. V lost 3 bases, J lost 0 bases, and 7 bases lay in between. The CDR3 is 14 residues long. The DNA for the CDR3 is TGTGCCAGCAGCTCCGGAGTCTCTGGAAACACCATATATTTT. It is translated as CASSSGVSGNTIYF.

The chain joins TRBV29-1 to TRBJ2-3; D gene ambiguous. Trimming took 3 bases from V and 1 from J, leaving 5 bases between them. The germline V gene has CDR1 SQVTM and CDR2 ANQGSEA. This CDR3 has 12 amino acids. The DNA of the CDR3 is TGCAGCGTTGATGGGGGCACAGATACGCAGTATTTT. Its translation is CSVDGGTDTQYF.

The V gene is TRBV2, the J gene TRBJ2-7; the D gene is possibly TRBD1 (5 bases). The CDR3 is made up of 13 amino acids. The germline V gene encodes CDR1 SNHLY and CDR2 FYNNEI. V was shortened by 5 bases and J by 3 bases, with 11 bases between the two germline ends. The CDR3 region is CASSFQGYYEQYF. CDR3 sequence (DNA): TGTGCCAGCAGTTTTCAGGGATACTACGAGCAGTACTTC.

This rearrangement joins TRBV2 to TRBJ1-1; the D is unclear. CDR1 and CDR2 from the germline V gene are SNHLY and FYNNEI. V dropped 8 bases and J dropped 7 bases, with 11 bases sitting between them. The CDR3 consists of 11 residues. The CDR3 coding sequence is TGTGCCAGCCTACCTAAACGTGAAGCTTTCTTT. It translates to CASLPKREAFF.

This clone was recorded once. The CDR3 sequence: CASSLMGGPANTGELFF. The CDR3 DNA reads TGTGCCAGCAGCTTAATGGGGGGGCCCGCGAACACCGGGGAGCTGTTTTTT. The J gene is TRBJ2-2, the V gene TRBV7-3, with D perhaps TRBD2 (7 bases). V dropped 1 base and J dropped 0 bases, with 12 bases sitting between them. The CDR3 length is 17 residues. Germline V gene lookup returns CDR1 SGHTA and CDR2 FQGTGA.

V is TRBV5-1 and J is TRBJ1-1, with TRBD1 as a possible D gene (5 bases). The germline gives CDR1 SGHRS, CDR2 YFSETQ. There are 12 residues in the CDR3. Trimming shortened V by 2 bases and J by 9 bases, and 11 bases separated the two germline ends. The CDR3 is CASSFDSIQAFF. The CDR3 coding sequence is TGCGCCAGCAGCTTCGACAGCATCCAAGCTTTCTTT.

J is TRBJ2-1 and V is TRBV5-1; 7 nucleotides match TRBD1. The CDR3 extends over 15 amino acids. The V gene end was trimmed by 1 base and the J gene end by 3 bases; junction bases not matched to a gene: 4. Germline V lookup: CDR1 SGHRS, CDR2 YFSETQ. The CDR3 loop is CASSLTGENYNEQFF. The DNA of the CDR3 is TGCGCCAGCAGCTTGACAGGGGAGAACTACAATGAGCAGTTCTTC.

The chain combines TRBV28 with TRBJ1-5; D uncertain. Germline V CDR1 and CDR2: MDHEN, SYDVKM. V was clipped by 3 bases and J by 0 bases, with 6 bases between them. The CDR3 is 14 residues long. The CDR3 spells CASSLDTSNQPQHF. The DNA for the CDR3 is TGTGCCAGCAGTTTGGATACTAGCAATCAGCCCCAGCATTTT.

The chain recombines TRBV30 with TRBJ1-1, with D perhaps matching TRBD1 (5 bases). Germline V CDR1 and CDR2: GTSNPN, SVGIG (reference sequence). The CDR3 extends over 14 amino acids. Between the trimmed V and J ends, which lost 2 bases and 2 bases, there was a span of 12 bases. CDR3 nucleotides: TGTGCCTGGAGTCCCACAGGAGTAAACACTGAAGCTTTCTTT. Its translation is CAWSPTGVNTEAFF.